This entry lists 3 T cell receptor beta chains sequenced from one sample in a study of CD8 T cells in ankylosing spondylitis. Each CDR3 protein is one row after TCRdb ran MiXCR on the 5' RACE reads. The sample lists some 70,000 distinct CDR3 sequences; 5.3% were seen once. The sequenced sample consisted of blood, either unsorted or a sorted T cell fraction (not recorded which). The receptors come from a male donor with ankylosing spondylitis or in good health (not recorded which).

This clonotype was seen repeatedly, ten times or more. The chain combines TRBV11-2 with TRBJ2-7; 7 nucleotides agree with TRBD1. The ends lost 2 bases at V and 3 bases at J; junction bases unmatched: 4. The germline CDR1 and CDR2 sequences are SGHAT and FQNNGV. CDR3 length: 14 amino acids. CDR3 sequence reads: CASSLWGTDYEQYF. DNA for the CDR3: TGTGCCAGCAGCTTATGGGGGACAGACTACGAGCAGTACTTC.

In this sample, this clonotype turned up many times. The rearrangement joins TRBV6-5 to TRBJ2-7; TRBD2 aligns across 9 bases. With V trimmed by 4 bases and J by 7 bases, 11 bases remained unmatched. Germline V lookup: CDR1 MNHEY, CDR2 SVGAGI. The CDR3 length is 15 residues. CDR3: CASSSGLAGNREQYF. The DNA of the CDR3 is TGTGCCAGCAGTTCTGGGCTAGCGGGGAATCGAGAGCAGTACTTC.

This clonotype was counted many times. J is TRBJ2-1 and V is TRBV15, with no clear D. Germline-derived CDR1 and CDR2 are LNHNV and YYDKDF (reference sequence). Trimming stripped 0 bases from V and 5 bases from J, with 11 bases between. This CDR3 is built from 15 residues. The CDR3 here is CATSRDFGVNNEQFF. The CDR3 DNA reads TGTGCCACCAGCAGAGATTTCGGCGTAAACAATGAGCAGTTCTTC.